This TCR beta chain was found in a study of shared clonotypes between healthy human individuals. Looking at the study overall: Each donor contributed plates that comprised three CD4 naive, three CD4 memory, two CD8 naive and one CD8 memory. Whole-study findings and limits: Naive subsets tended to show greater estimated richness than memory subsets.

A word on this clone: Its matching antigen is unknown. The same CDR3 is also encoded by other DNA sequences in this sample.

Germline-derived CDR1 and CDR2 are SQVTM and ANQGSEA. Between the trimmed V and J ends, which lost 1 base and 5 bases, there was a span of 5 bases. This CDR3 contains 11 residues. HIV-negative, healthy adults without recent acute infections or vaccinations were the donors. Each subset's genomic DNA was split evenly across several immunoSEQ plates. TCRdb's table, derived via immunoSEQ multiplex PCR, lists solely in-frame clones and lacks some. Of about 2 million clones listed, roughly 94% are singletons. The chain carries TRBV29-1 and TRBJ2-5; D is unresolved. The sequence was collected from a man between 18 and 35 years old in good health. Material for sequencing was naive CD4+ T cells sorted from blood. Subset: CD45RA+ positively selected. CDR3 loop: CSVEVGETQYF. CDR3 sequence (DNA): TGCAGCGTTGAAGTAGGGGAGACCCAGTACTTC.